This T cell receptor beta chain was sequenced for a study of Ad26.COV2.S vaccination and SARS-CoV-2 variants. Overall study findings and caveats: Greater spike-specific TCR breadth was seen in vaccine recipients than in placebo recipients.

Notes on this clone: Its cognate antigen is unknown.

Some clones are missing from TCRdb's copy, which holds only in-frame ones; the method was immunoSEQ multiplex PCR. The table shows 350,000 to 500,000 clones, with 90% occurring only once. Germline V gene sequence: CDR1 LGHDT, CDR2 YNNKEL (reference sequence). V was pared by 1 base and J by 3 bases, with 7 bases of the junction left unmatched. The CDR3 sequence is 17 residues long. Specified treatment: 19 received Ad26.COV2.S at low or high dose, single or two shots; several received placebo; per-sample allocation not given. Specimen acquisition occurred on day 63 following the initial vaccine or placebo injection.

The chain joins TRBV3-1 (or the pseudogene TRBV3-2) to TRBJ2-7, with TRBD2 identical over 12 bases. Sequenced here: peripheral blood, sampled in a trial of Ad26.COV2.S vaccine versus placebo. This receptor was obtained from a person aged 18-60 years who received the Ad26.COV2.S COVID-19 vaccine or a placebo. The CDR3 DNA reads as TGTGCCAGCAGCCAAGCCCCTGGACTAGCGGGACGCTACGAGCAGTACTTC. Its protein product is CASSQAPGLAGRYEQYF.